These T cell receptor beta chains were read from a single sample in a study of chemoradiotherapy in HPV16-positive cancers. The method was immunoSEQ multiplex PCR; TCRdb's version includes in-frame clones alone and lacks a portion of them. The table has over 10,000 clones, 85% to 90% seen once. Sequences were derived from blood, sampled from a patient who underwent chemoradiotherapy. These receptors came from a human donor with HPV-associated anogenital cancer. Both conserved end residues are part of each CDR3. D genes are given only for firm matches. Some rows have no size entry. The others give once, few or many, or a class for an expanded clone.

CDR3,DNA,D,size,V,J
CASSLSPDRETYEQYF,TGTGCCAGCAGTTTAAGCCCGGACAGGGAAACCTACGAGCAGTACTTC,TRBD1,NA,TRBV28,TRBJ2-7
CASSPGETQYF,TGTGCCAGCTCACCGGGAGAGACCCAGTACTTC,NA,NA,TRBV18,TRBJ2-5
CASSQQGFRTDTQYF,TGCGCCAGCAGCCAACAGGGTTTTCGGACAGATACGCAGTATTTT,NA,once,TRBV5-1,TRBJ2-3
CASSQDRAMNTEAFF,TGTGCCAGCAGCCAAGATCGGGCAATGAACACTGAAGCTTTCTTT,NA,NA,TRBV4-2,TRBJ1-1
CASSSANTEAFF,TGTGCCAGCAGCTCGGCGAACACTGAAGCTTTCTTT,NA,NA,TRBV7-6,TRBJ1-1
CAWRWGQGLAGELFF,TGTGCCTGGAGATGGGGACAGGGTCTCGCCGGGGAGCTGTTTTTT,TRBD1,NA,TRBV30,TRBJ2-2
CASSSEKNIQYF,TGTGCCAGCAGCTCCGAGAAGAACATTCAGTACTTC,NA,NA,TRBV11-2,TRBJ2-4
CASSIQGRGDEQFF,TGTGCTAGCAGCATACAGGGAAGGGGCGATGAGCAGTTCTTC,NA,NA,TRBV7-7,TRBJ2-1
CASSNMGSSSSGNTIYF,TGTGCCAGTAGTAATATGGGCAGTTCTAGCTCTGGAAACACCATATATTTT,NA,NA,TRBV19,TRBJ1-3
CATSRVAGESREQYF,TGTGCCACCAGCAGAGTTGCCGGGGAGAGCCGCGAGCAGTACTTC,NA,once,TRBV15,TRBJ2-7
CASSVSRGTPGDEQFF,TGTGCCAGCAGTGTAAGTAGAGGGACACCCGGCGATGAGCAGTTCTTC,NA,NA,TRBV27,TRBJ2-1
CASSMGTSPETQYF,TGTGCCAGTAGTATGGGGACTAGCCCAGAGACCCAGTACTTC,TRBD2,NA,TRBV19,TRBJ2-5
CASSEQQGATEAFF,TGTGCCAGCAGTGAGCAACAGGGGGCAACTGAAGCTTTCTTT,TRBD1,NA,TRBV25-1,TRBJ1-1
CASSYRFGSNQPQHF,TGTGCCAGCAGTTACAGGTTTGGTAGCAATCAGCCCCAGCATTTT,NA,NA,TRBV6-5,TRBJ1-5
CSALPPSGISYNEQFF,TGCAGCGCCCTTCCCCCTAGCGGGATTTCCTACAATGAGCAGTTCTTC,TRBD2,NA,TRBV29-1,TRBJ2-1
CASSTSGQGGPWSQPQHF,TGTGCCAGCAGCACTTCGGGACAGGGGGGGCCCTGGTCCCAGCCCCAGCATTTT,TRBD1,few,TRBV5-5,TRBJ1-5
CASRPRTGGAGNTIYF,TGTGCCAGCAGACCAAGGACAGGCGGAGCGGGGAACACCATATATTTT,TRBD1,NA,TRBV27,TRBJ1-3
CASSFGVGEQFF,TGTGCCAGCAGTTTTGGGGTCGGCGAGCAGTTCTTC,NA,NA,TRBV27,TRBJ2-1
CASSLRDRTSGATNEKLFF,TGTGCCAGCAGCCTCCGGGACAGAACATCCGGTGCAACTAATGAAAAACTGTTTTTT,TRBD1,NA,TRBV9,TRBJ1-4
CASSYEQGGNEKLFF,TGTGCCAGCAGCTATGAACAGGGTGGGAATGAAAAACTGTTTTTT,NA,NA,TRBV5-6,TRBJ1-4
CASSYGTGGNNEQFF,TGTGCCAGCAGTTACGGGACAGGGGGCAACAATGAGCAGTTCTTC,TRBD1,NA,TRBV6-5,TRBJ2-1
CASSKVGSLFYAYEQYF,TGTGCCAGCAGCAAAGTGGGCAGCCTATTCTATGCCTACGAGCAGTACTTC,NA,once,TRBV21-1,TRBJ2-7
CASSLGSGTREDTQYF,TGTGCCAGCAGCTTAGGTTCCGGGACTAGGGAAGATACGCAGTATTTT,TRBD2,once,TRBV7-9,TRBJ2-3
CASRPAGSGRVVQFF,TGTGCCAGCAGGCCCGCGGGTAGCGGGAGAGTCGTGCAGTTCTTC,TRBD2,NA,TRBV27,TRBJ2-1
CASSLELGQGAVYGYTF,TGTGCCAGTAGTTTAGAACTTGGACAGGGGGCGGTCTATGGCTACACCTTC,TRBD1,NA,TRBV19,TRBJ1-2
CASIFRHSGTGAGDTEAFF,TGTGCCAGCATTTTCCGGCATTCCGGGACAGGGGCGGGTGACACTGAAGCTTTCTTT,TRBD1,NA,TRBV5-6,TRBJ1-1
CASSFRDRPNYGYTF,TGTGCCAGCAGCTTCCGGGACAGGCCCAACTATGGCTACACCTTC,TRBD1,NA,TRBV5-6,TRBJ1-2
CASSLGGGQNTEAFF,TGTGCCAGCAGCCTCGGTGGGGGGCAGAACACTGAAGCTTTCTTT,NA,NA,TRBV7-2,TRBJ1-1
CASSLPRGVYSGANVLTF,TGCGCCAGCAGCTTACCCCGAGGGGTCTACTCTGGGGCCAACGTCCTGACTTTC,NA,NA,TRBV7-9,TRBJ2-6
CASREIAGVYEQYF,TGTGCCAGCAGAGAAATAGCGGGAGTATACGAGCAGTACTTC,TRBD2,NA,TRBV28,TRBJ2-7
CASSIPAPGGNEQFF,TGTGCCAGTAGTATACCGGCGCCAGGGGGGAATGAGCAGTTCTTC,NA,once,TRBV19,TRBJ2-1
CASSQGTSGMGETQYF,TGCGCCAGCAGCCAAGGGACTAGCGGGATGGGGGAGACCCAGTACTTC,TRBD2,NA,TRBV4-3,TRBJ2-5
CASSDSSYNEQFF,TGTGCCAGCAGTGACAGCTCCTACAATGAGCAGTTCTTC,NA,NA,TRBV6-4,TRBJ2-1
CASSGPSTGNYGYTF,TGTGCCAGCTCGGGGCCTTCGACAGGGAACTATGGCTACACCTTC,TRBD1,few,TRBV5-6,TRBJ1-2
CASSQIAGGNYEQYF,TGTGCCAGCAGCCAAATAGCGGGGGGCAACTACGAGCAGTACTTC,TRBD2,NA,TRBV4-2,TRBJ2-7
CAWRDGYNQPQHF,TGTGCCTGGAGGGACGGCTACAATCAGCCCCAGCATTTT,NA,NA,TRBV30,TRBJ1-5
CASSQRTANQPQHF,TGTGCCAGCAGCCAGAGGACAGCTAATCAGCCCCAGCATTTT,NA,few,TRBV2,TRBJ1-5
CASSPTGPGGYEQYF,TGTGCCAGCAGCCCGACAGGCCCAGGCGGTTACGAGCAGTACTTC,NA,NA,TRBV11-1,TRBJ2-7
CASSQQDYSNQPQHF,TGTGCCAGCAGCCAGCAGGATTATAGCAATCAGCCCCAGCATTTT,NA,NA,TRBV4-2,TRBJ1-5
CASRPGTDYGYTF,TGTGCCAGCAGGCCTGGGACCGATTATGGCTACACCTTC,NA,NA,TRBV28,TRBJ1-2
CASSDRGLGNQPQHF,TGTGCCAGCAGTGACAGGGGTTTGGGCAATCAGCCCCAGCATTTT,NA,NA,TRBV2,TRBJ1-5
CASRQLGVGNTIYF,TGTGCCAGCAGACAGTTAGGGGTCGGAAACACCATATATTTT,NA,NA,TRBV7-2,TRBJ1-3
CASLTGRDRNYGYTF,TGTGCCAGTCTAACCGGCCGGGACAGGAACTATGGCTACACCTTC,TRBD1,NA,TRBV19,TRBJ1-2
CASSSQAASSTDTQYF,TGTGCCAGCAGCTCTCAGGCCGCCTCAAGCACAGATACGCAGTATTTT,NA,few,TRBV7-2,TRBJ2-3
CSARLAGELFF,TGCAGCGCGCGCCTCGCCGGGGAGCTGTTTTTT,NA,NA,TRBV29-1,TRBJ2-2
CASSLDVGALGTDTQYF,TGTGCCAGCAGCTTAGATGTGGGGGCACTGGGCACAGATACGCAGTATTTT,NA,NA,TRBV11-2,TRBJ2-3
CASSYDSSKNIQYF,TGTGCCAGCAGCTACGACTCCTCCAAAAACATTCAGTACTTC,NA,once,TRBV7-2,TRBJ2-4
CASSLSAGFGRNSPLHF,TGTGCCAGTAGTCTCTCGGCAGGGTTTGGAAGGAATTCACCCCTCCACTTT,NA,NA,TRBV19,TRBJ1-6